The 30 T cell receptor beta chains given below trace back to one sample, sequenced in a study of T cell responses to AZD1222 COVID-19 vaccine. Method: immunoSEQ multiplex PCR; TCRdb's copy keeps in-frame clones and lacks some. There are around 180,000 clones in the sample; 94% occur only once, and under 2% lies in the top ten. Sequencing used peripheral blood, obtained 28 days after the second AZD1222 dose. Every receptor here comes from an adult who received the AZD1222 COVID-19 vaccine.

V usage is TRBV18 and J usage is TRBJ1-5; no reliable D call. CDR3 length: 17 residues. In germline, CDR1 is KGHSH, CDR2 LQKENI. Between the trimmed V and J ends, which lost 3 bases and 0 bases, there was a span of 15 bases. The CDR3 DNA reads TGTGCCAGCTCACCCGCCGGAAAGATCTATAGCAATCAGCCCCAGCATTTT. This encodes CASSPAGKIYSNQPQHF.

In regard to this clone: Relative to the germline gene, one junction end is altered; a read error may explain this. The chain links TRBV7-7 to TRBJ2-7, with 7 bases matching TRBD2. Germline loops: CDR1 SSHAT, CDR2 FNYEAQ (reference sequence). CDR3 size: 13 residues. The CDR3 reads CASSLNSGYEQYF. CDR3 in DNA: TGTGCTAGCAGCTTAAATAGCGGGTACGAGCAGTACTTC.

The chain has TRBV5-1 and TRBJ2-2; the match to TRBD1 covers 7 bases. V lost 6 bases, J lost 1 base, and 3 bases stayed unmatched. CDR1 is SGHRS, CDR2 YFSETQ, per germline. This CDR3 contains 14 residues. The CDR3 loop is CASNRDRNTGELFF. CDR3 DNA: TGCGCCAGCAACCGGGACAGGAACACCGGGGAGCTGTTTTTT.

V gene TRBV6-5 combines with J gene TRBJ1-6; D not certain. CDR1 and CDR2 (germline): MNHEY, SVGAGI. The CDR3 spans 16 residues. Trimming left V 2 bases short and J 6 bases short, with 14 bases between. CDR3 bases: TGTGCCAGCAGTTACCTTCCGGGTTCGGGTAATTCACCCCTCCACTTT. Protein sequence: CASSYLPGSGNSPLHF.

CDR3 residues: CASSLGRGGYTF. CDR3 DNA: TGTGCCAGCAGTTTGGGTCGAGGAGGCTACACCTTC. The rearrangement uses TRBV12-3 or TRBV12-4 and TRBJ1-2; D is undetermined. The CDR3 loop spans 12 amino acids. The ends were cut back, 3 bases at V and 8 bases at J, with 10 bases in the middle.

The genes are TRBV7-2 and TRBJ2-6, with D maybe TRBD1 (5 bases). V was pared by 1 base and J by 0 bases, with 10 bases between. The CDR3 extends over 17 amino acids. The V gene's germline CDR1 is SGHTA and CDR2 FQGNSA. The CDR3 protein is CASSLDHRSSGANVLTF. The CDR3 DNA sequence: TGTGCCAGCAGCTTAGACCACAGGAGCTCTGGGGCCAACGTCCTGACTTTC.

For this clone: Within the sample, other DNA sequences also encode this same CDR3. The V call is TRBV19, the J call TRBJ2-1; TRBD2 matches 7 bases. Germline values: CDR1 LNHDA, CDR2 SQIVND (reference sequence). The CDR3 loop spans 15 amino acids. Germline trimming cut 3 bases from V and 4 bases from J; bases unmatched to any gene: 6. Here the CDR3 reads CASSIASGSYNEQFF. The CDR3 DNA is TGTGCCAGTAGTATTGCTAGCGGAAGTTACAATGAGCAGTTCTTC.

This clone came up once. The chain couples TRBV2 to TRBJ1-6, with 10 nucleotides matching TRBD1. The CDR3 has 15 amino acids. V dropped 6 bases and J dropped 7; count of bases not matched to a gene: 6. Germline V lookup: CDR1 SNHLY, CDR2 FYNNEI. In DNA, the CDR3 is TGTGCCAGCAGATTGGGACAGGGGAGCAATTCACCCCTCCACTTT. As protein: CASRLGQGSNSPLHF.

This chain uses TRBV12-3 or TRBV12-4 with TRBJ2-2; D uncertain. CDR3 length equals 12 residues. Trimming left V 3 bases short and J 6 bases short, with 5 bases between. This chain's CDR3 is CASSFLPGELFF. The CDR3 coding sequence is TGTGCCAGCAGTTTTCTCCCCGGGGAGCTGTTTTTT.

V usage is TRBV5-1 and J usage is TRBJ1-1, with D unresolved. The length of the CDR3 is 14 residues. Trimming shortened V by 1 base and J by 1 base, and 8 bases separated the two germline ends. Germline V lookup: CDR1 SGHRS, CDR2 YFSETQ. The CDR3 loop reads CASSLTHSNTEAFF. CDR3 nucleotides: TGCGCCAGCAGCTTGACACACTCGAACACTGAAGCTTTCTTT.

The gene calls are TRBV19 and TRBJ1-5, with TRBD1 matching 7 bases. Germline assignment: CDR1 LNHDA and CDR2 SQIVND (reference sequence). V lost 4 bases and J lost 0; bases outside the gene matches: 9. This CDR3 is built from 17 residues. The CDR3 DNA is TGTGCCAGTAGTAACCACCAGGGGGTATATAGCAATCAGCCCCAGCATTTT. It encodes CASSNHQGVYSNQPQHF. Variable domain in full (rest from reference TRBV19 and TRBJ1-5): DGGITQSPKYLFRKEGQNVTLSCEQNLNHDAMYWYRQDPGQGLRLIYYSQIVNDFQKGDIAEGYSVSREKKESFPLTVTSAQKNPTAFYLCASSNHQGVYSNQPQHFGDGTRLSIL.

CDR3 sequence reads: CASSFLPGQNTEAFF. In nucleotides, the CDR3 is TGCGCCAGCAGCTTCTTGCCGGGCCAGAACACTGAAGCTTTCTTT. The V and J genes are TRBV5-1 and TRBJ1-1; unclear D gene. The germline V and J ends were trimmed by 2 bases and 1 base, with 12 bases remaining between them. The CDR3 contains 15 residues. Germline V gene data show CDR1 as SGHRS and CDR2 as YFSETQ.

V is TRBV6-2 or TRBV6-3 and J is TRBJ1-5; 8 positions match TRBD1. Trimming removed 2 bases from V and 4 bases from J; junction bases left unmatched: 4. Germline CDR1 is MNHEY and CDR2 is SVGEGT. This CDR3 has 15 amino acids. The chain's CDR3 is CASSYGQGKNQPQHF. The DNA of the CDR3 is TGTGCCAGCAGTTACGGACAGGGCAAAAATCAGCCCCAGCATTTT.

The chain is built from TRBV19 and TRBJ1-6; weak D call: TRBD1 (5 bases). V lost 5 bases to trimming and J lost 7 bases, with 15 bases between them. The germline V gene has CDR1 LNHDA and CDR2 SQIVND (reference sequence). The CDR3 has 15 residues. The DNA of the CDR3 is TGTGCCAGTAGTTTCCGGACAATGGTGAATTCACCCCTCCACTTT. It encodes CASSFRTMVNSPLHF.

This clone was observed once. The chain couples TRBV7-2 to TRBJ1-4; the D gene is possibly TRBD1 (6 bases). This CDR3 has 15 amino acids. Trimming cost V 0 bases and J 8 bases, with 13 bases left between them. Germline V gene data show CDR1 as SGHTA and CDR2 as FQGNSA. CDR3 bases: TGTGCCAGCAGCTTAGCGGGATTTCAGGGGGAAAAACTGTTTTTT. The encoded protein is CASSLAGFQGEKLFF.

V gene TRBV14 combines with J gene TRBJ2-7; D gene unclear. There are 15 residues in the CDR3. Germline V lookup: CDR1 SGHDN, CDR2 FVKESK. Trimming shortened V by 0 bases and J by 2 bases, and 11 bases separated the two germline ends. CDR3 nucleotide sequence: TGTGCCAGCAGCCAAGAAGCTGGGGTCCCCTACGAGCAGTACTTC. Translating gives CASSQEAGVPYEQYF. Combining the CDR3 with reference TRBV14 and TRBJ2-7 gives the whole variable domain EAGVTQFPSHSVIEKGQTVTLRCDPISGHDNLYWYRRVMGKEIKFLLHFVKESKQDESGMPNNRFLAERTGGTYSTLKVQPAELEDSGVYFCASSQEAGVPYEQYFGPGTRLTVT.

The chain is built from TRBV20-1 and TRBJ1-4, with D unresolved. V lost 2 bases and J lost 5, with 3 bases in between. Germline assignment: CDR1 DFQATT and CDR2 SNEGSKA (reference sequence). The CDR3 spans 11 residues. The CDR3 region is CSARRNEKLFF. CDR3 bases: TGCAGTGCTAGACGGAATGAAAAACTGTTTTTT.

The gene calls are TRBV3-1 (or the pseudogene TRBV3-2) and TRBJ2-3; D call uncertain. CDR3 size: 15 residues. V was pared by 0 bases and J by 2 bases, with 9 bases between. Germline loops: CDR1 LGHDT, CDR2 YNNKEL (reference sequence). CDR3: CASSQDLRVTDTQYF. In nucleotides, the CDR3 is TGTGCCAGCAGCCAAGATTTACGGGTCACAGATACGCAGTATTTT.

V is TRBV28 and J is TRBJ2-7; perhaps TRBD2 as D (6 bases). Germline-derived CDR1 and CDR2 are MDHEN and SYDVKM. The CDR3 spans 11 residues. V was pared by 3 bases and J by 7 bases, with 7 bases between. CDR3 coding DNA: TGTGCCAGCAGTTTGGGGAGGGAGCAGTACTTC. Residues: CASSLGREQYF.

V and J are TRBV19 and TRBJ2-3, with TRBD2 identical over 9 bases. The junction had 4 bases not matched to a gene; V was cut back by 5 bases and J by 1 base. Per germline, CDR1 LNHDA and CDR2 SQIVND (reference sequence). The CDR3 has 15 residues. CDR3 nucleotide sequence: TGTGCCAGTAGTCCCAGACTAGCGGGCACAGATACGCAGTATTTT. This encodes CASSPRLAGTDTQYF.

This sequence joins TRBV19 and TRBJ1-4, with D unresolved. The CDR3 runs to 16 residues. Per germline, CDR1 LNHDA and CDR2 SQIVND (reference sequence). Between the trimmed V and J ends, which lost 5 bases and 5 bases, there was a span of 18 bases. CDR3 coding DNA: TGTGCCAGTAGTGGGCTACTCGGACTTCCCAATGAAAAACTGTTTTTT. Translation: CASSGLLGLPNEKLFF.

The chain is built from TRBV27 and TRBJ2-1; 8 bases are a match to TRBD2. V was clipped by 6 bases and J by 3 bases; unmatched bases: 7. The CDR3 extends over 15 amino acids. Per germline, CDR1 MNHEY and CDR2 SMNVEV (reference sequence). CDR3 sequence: CASRRGTSGYNEQFF. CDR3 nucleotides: TGTGCCAGCAGGAGGGGTACTAGCGGCTACAATGAGCAGTTCTTC.

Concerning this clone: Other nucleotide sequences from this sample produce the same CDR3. The CDR3 here is CASSLDRATNEKLFF. CDR3 in DNA: TGCGCCAGCAGCTTGGACAGGGCAACTAATGAAAAACTGTTTTTT. This chain joins TRBV5-1 and TRBJ1-4, with a weak D call TRBD1 (6 bases). CDR1 and CDR2 (germline): SGHRS, YFSETQ. Trimming cost V 0 bases and J 0 bases, with 6 bases left between them. This CDR3 spans 15 amino acids.

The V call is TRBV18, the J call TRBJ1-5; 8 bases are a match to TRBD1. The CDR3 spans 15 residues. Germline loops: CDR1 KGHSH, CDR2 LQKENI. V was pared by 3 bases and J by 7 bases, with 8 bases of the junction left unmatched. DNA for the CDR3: TGTGCCAGCTCACCCGAAGGACAGGGTAAACAGCCCCAGCATTTT. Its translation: CASSPEGQGKQPQHF.

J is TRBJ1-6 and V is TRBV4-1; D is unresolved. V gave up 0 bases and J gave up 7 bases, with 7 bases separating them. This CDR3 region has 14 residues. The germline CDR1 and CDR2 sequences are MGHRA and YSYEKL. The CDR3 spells CASSQDQGNSPLHF. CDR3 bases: TGCGCCAGCAGCCAAGATCAAGGGAATTCACCCCTCCACTTT.

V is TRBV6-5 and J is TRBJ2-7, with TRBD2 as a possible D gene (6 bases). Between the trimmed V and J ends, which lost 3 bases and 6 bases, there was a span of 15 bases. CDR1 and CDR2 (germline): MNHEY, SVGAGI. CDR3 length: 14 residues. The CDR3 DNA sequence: TGTGCCAGCAGTTATGGGCAATGGAGGGTCGAGCAGTACTTC. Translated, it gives CASSYGQWRVEQYF.

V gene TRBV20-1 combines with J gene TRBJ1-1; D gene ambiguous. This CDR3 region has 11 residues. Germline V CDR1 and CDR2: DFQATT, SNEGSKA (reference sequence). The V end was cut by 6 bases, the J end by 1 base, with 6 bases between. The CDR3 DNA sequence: TGCAGTGCCCCGAGGAACACTGAAGCTTTCTTT. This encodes CSAPRNTEAFF.

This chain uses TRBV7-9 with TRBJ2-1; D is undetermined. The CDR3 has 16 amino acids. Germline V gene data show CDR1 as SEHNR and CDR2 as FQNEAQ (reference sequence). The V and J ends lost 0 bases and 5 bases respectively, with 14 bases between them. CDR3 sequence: CASSLAPAKPHNEQFF. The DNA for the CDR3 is TGTGCCAGCAGCTTAGCACCGGCTAAACCTCACAATGAGCAGTTCTTC.

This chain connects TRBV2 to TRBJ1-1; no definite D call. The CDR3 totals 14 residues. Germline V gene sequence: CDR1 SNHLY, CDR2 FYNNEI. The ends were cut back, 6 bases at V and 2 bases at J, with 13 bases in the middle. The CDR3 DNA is TGTGCCAGCAGGAATGCTCAGAGAAACACTGAAGCTTTCTTT. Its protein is CASRNAQRNTEAFF.

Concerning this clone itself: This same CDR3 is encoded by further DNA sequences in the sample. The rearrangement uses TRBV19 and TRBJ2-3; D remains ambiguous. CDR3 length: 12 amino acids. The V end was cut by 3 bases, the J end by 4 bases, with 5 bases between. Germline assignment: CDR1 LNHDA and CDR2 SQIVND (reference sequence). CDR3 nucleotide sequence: TGTGCCAGTAGTATGGGCGCAGATACGCAGTATTTT. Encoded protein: CASSMGADTQYF.